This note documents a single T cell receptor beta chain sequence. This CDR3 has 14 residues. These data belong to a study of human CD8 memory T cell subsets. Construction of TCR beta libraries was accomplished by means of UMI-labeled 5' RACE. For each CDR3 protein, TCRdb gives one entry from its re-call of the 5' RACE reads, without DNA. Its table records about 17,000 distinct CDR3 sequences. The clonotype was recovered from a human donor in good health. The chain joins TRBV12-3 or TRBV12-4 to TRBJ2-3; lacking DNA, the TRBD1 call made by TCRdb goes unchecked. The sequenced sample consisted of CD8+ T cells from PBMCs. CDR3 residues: CASSFEGSADTQYF.